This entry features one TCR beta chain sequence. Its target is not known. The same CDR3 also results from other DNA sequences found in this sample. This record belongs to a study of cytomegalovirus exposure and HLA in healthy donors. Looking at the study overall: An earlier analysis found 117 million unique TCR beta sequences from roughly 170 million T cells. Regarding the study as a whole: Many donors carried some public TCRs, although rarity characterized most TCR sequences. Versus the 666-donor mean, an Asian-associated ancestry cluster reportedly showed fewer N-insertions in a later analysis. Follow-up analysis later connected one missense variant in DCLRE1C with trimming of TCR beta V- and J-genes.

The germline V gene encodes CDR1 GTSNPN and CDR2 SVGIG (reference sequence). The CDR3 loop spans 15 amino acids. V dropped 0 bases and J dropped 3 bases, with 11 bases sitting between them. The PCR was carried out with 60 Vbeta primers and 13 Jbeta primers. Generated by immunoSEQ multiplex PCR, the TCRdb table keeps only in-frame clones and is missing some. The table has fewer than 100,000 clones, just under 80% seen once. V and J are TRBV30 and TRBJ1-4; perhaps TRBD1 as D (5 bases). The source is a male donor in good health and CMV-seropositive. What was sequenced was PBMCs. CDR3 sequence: CAWSVRVGPNEKLFF. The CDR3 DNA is TGTGCCTGGAGTGTACGAGTGGGGCCTAATGAAAAACTGTTTTTT.